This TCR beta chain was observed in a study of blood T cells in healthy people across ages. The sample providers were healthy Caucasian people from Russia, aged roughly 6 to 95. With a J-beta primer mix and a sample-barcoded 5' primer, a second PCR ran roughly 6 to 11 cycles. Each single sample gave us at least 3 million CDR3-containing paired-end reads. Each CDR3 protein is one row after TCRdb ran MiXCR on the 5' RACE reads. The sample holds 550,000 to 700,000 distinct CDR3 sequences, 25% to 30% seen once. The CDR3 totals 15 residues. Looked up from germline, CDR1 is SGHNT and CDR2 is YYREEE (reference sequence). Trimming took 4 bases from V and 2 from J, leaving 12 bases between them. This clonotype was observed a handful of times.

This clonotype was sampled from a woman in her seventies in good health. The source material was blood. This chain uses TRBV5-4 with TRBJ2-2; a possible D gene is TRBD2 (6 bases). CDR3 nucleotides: TGTGCCAGCAGCCTCCCCGGGACTAACACCGGGGAGCTGTTTTTT. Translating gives CASSLPGTNTGELFF.